This T cell receptor (beta chain) was identified in a study of blood T cell repertoires in COVID-19. In the study's own analysis: Researchers report that nucleated cell counts were estimated from reference gene primer amplification. Here immunoSEQ multiplex PCR was the method, and the copy in TCRdb shows in-frame clones only, minus some. V and J calls and clone size are as listed in that table; D and trimming were resolved from the DNA. The table lists around 330,000 clones, 70% to 90% of them singletons. Trimming left V 3 bases short and J 8 bases short, with 13 bases between. This CDR3 spans 13 amino acids. From germline, CDR1 is MDHEN and CDR2 SYDVKM.

The clonotype comes from a woman aged 50 to 65 with active or convalescent COVID-19. Sequenced input: peripheral blood. This chain joins TRBV28 and TRBJ1-2; D not certain. The CDR3 DNA reads TGTGCCAGCAGTTTCCGGGGATTCGACGGCTACACCTTC. Protein: CASSFRGFDGYTF.